The sequence of this T cell receptor (beta chain) was determined in a study of Ad26.COV2.S vaccination and SARS-CoV-2 variants. Treatment given: roughly 20 received Ad26.COV2.S at low or high dose, single or two shots; several received placebo; per-sample allocation not given. It was on day 63 after the first vaccine or placebo injection that samples were taken. The vaccine delivered Wuhan-strain SARS-CoV-2 spike through an Ad26 vector. CDR3 length: 13 amino acids. Trimming took off 4 bases at V and 7 bases at J, with 12 bases between the two ends. Germline CDR1 SGHRS, CDR2 YFSETQ. Libraries were prepared by immunoSEQ multiplex PCR; TCRdb keeps only in-frame clonotypes and omits some of them. Of 300,000 to 350,000 clones listed, about 88% are singletons.

The chain uses TRBV5-1 and TRBJ2-4; possibly TRBD1 or TRBD2 for D (5 bases each). This TCR came from a person aged 18-65 years who received the Ad26.COV2.S COVID-19 vaccine or a placebo. The source was peripheral blood, collected in a trial of Ad26.COV2.S vaccine versus placebo. The CDR3 sequence: CASSGTLGNIQYF. In DNA, the CDR3 is TGCGCCAGCAGCGGGACCCTAGGGAACATTCAGTACTTC.